This T cell receptor beta chain appears in the sequencing data of a study of immune evolution from preneoplasia to lung adenocarcinoma. As for the study in general: HLA loss of heterozygosity: over 5.5% AIS, about 15% MIA, roughly 30% ADC, none AAH. Points from the study as a whole: KRAS-mutant nodules had the highest T cell clonality. Later-stage lesions appeared to have more T cells, more diversity, less clonality.

Germline CDR1 is MNHEY and CDR2 is SVGAGI. The CDR3 consists of 13 residues. Between the trimmed V and J ends, which lost 0 bases and 5 bases, there was a span of 7 bases. With respect to this clone: Its antigen is still unknown.

TCRdb keeps only in-frame clones here, not all; method: immunoSEQ multiplex PCR. The data hold 8,800 or so clones, with 77% observed a single time. Sequenced sample: FFPE lung adenocarcinoma in situ tissue. The chain combines TRBV6-5 with TRBJ1-1, with D possibly TRBD1 on 5 matching bases. The TCR was taken from a person aged 55-80 years with lung adenocarcinoma. The CDR3 DNA sequence: TGTGCCAGCAGTTACTCGGGGGGAACTGAAGCTTTCTTT. Amino acid sequence: CASSYSGGTEAFF.